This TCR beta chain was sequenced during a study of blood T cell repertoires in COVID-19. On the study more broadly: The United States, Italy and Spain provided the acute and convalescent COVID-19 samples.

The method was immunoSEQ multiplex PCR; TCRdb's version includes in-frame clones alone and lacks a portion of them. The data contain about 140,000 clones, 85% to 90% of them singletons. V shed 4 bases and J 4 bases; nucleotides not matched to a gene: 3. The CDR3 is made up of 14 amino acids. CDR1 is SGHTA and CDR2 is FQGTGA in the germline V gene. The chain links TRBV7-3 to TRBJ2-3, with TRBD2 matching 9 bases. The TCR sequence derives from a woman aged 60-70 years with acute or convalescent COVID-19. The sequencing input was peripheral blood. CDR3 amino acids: CASSSGLAPDTQYF. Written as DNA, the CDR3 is TGTGCCAGCAGCTCGGGACTAGCCCCAGATACGCAGTATTTT. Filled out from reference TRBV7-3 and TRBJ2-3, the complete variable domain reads GAGVSQTPSNKVTEKGKYVELRCDPISGHTALYWYRQSLGQGPEFLIYFQGTGAADDSGLPNDRFFAVRPEGSVSTLKIQRTERGDSAVYLCASSSGLAPDTQYFGPGTRLTVL.